The 30 T cell receptor beta chains given below trace back to one sample, sequenced in a study of blood T cell repertoires in COVID-19. The repertoire was sequenced with immunoSEQ multiplex PCR; TCRdb's copy has only in-frame clones and lacks some. The sample records more than 25,000 clones, roughly 88% being singletons. Sequenced: peripheral blood. The origin of the receptors is a man in his 70s with active or convalescent COVID-19.

The rearrangement joins TRBV2 to TRBJ1-1, with TRBD1 as a possible D gene (5 bases). The V gene lost 6 bases and the J gene lost 1 base, with 9 bases spanning the gap. Germline lookup yields CDR1 SNHLY and CDR2 FYNNEI. The CDR3 totals 13 residues. The CDR3 region has the DNA TGTGCCAGCAGCCCCAGGGAGAACACTGAAGCTTTCTTT. It specifies CASSPRENTEAFF.

The rearrangement uses TRBV7-3 and TRBJ2-5; D perhaps matches TRBD2 (5 bases). The CDR3 covers 15 residues. Germline assignment: CDR1 SGHTA and CDR2 FQGTGA. V shed 0 bases and J shed 1 base, with 9 bases lying between them. The CDR3 bases are TGTGCCAGCAGCTTAACGAGCGGTACCCAAGAGACCCAGTACTTC. Translating it yields CASSLTSGTQETQYF. The full variable domain, rest sourced from reference TRBV7-3 and TRBJ2-5, is GAGVSQTPSNKVTEKGKYVELRCDPISGHTALYWYRQSLGQGPEFLIYFQGTGAADDSGLPNDRFFAVRPEGSVSTLKIQRTERGDSAVYLCASSLTSGTQETQYFGPGTRLLVL.

The genes are TRBV28 and TRBJ1-2; D gene uncertain. V lost 3 bases and J 8 bases, leaving 25 bases between the germline ends. The CDR3 is 17 residues long. Germline CDR1 is MDHEN and CDR2 is SYDVKM. This CDR3 is CASSLSQTNIYLGGYTF. Here the CDR3 DNA reads TGTGCCAGCAGTTTGAGTCAGACAAATATCTACCTCGGAGGCTACACCTTC.

In DNA form, the CDR3 reads TGTGCCAGTAGGGGACAGGGGGCAACTAATGAAAAACTGTTTTTT. The encoded protein is CASRGQGATNEKLFF. V gene TRBV19 combines with J gene TRBJ1-4; TRBD1 aligns across 11 bases. Germline V gene data show CDR1 as LNHDA and CDR2 as SQIVND (reference sequence). This CDR3 has 15 residues. V gave up 6 bases and J gave up 0 bases; unmatched junction bases: 0.

The table lists this clone with a few counts. CDR3 bases: TGTGCCAGCAGCCCCCAGCGAGGGGGAACGGGTGAAGCTTTCTTT. Translating it yields CASSPQRGGTGEAFF. This sequence joins TRBV11-3 and TRBJ1-1; D is possibly TRBD1 (6 bases). Per germline, CDR1 SGHNT and CDR2 YENEEA. Trimming took 5 bases from V and 7 from J, leaving 20 bases between them. The CDR3 has 15 amino acids. Combining the CDR3 with reference TRBV11-3 and TRBJ1-1 gives the whole variable domain EAGVVQSPRYKIIEKKQPVAFWCNPISGHNTLYWYLQNLGQGPELLIRYENEEAVDDSQLPKDRFSAERLKGVDSTLKIQPAELGDSAVYLCASSPQRGGTGEAFFGQGTRLTVV.

The J gene is TRBJ2-3, the V gene TRBV5-1, with 7 bases lining up with TRBD1. The germline CDR1 and CDR2 sequences are SGHRS and YFSETQ. V lost 4 bases, J lost 3 bases, and 5 bases stayed unmatched. CDR3 length: 14 residues. The CDR3 nucleotides are TGCGCCAGCAGCGGATCGACAGGGACAGATACGCAGTATTTT. Amino acid sequence: CASSGSTGTDTQYF. The entire variable domain, with the rest obtained from reference TRBV5-1 and TRBJ2-3, is as follows: KAGVTQTPRYLIKTRGQQVTLSCSPISGHRSVSWYQQTPGQGLQFLFEYFSETQRNKGNFPGRFSGRQFSNSRSEMNVSTLELGDSALYLCASSGSTGTDTQYFGPGTRLTVL.

The V and J genes are TRBV11-2 and TRBJ2-1, with 12 bases that match TRBD2. In germline, CDR1 is SGHAT, CDR2 FQNNGV. The CDR3 is 16 residues long. Losses at the gene ends were 5 bases for V and 10 bases for J; bases not matched to a gene: 12. The CDR3 is CASSPLGLAGRVEQFF. CDR3 in DNA: TGTGCCAGCAGCCCCCTTGGACTAGCGGGAAGAGTCGAGCAGTTCTTC. Supplemented by reference TRBV11-2 and TRBJ2-1, the full variable domain reads EAGVAQSPRYKIIEKRQSVAFWCNPISGHATLYWYQQILGQGPKLLIQFQNNGVVDDSQLPKDRFSAERLKGVDSTLKIQPAKLEDSAVYLCASSPLGLAGRVEQFFGPGTRLTVL.

The V and J genes are TRBV6-5 and TRBJ2-7; D remains ambiguous. Trimming removed 0 bases at V and 1 base at J, with 10 bases between. Germline assignment: CDR1 MNHEY and CDR2 SVGAGI. This CDR3 contains 15 residues. In nucleotides, the CDR3 is TGTGCCAGCAGTTACTCGAGACAACAGTCCTACGAGCAGTACTTC. Translating gives CASSYSRQQSYEQYF.

The V and J genes are TRBV29-1 and TRBJ2-5; the match to TRBD1 covers 9 bases. Losses at the gene ends were 7 bases for V and 5 bases for J; bases not matched to a gene: 8. The CDR3 is 13 amino acids. Germline V CDR1 and CDR2: SQVTM, ANQGSEA. CDR3: CSGRDREIETQYF. The CDR3 DNA reads as TGCAGCGGACGGGACAGGGAAATTGAGACCCAGTACTTC. The entire variable domain, with the rest obtained from reference TRBV29-1 and TRBJ2-5, is as follows: SAVISQKPSRDICQRGTSLTIQCQVDSQVTMMFWYRQQPGQSLTLIATANQGSEATYESGFVIDKFPISRPNLTFSTLTVSNMSPEDSSIYLCSGRDREIETQYFGPGTRLLVL.

The table lists this clone with a few counts. The chain uses TRBV27 and TRBJ1-2, with 7 bases identical to TRBD1. CDR1 and CDR2 from the germline V gene are MNHEY and SMNVEV (reference sequence). The CDR3 has 13 amino acids. J gave up 8 bases and V 3 bases, and 6 bases lay outside the gene matches. The CDR3 loop reads CASSLGQGEGYTF. The DNA for the CDR3 is TGTGCCAGCAGTTTGGGGCAGGGGGAAGGCTACACCTTC.

V usage is TRBV27 and J usage is TRBJ1-6, with 7 bases matching TRBD1. This CDR3 comprises 15 residues. After removal of 3 bases from V and 7 bases from J, the junction contained 6 bases not matched to a gene. The germline CDR1 and CDR2 sequences are MNHEY and SMNVEV (reference sequence). The CDR3 DNA reads TGTGCCAGCAGTTTGTCGGGACAGTTCAATTCACCCCTCCACTTT. It encodes CASSLSGQFNSPLHF.

This chain links TRBV7-6 with TRBJ1-1; D not resolved. V was clipped by 2 bases and J by 6 bases, with 10 bases between them. CDR3 length: 13 residues. The germline V gene has CDR1 SGHVS and CDR2 FNYEAQ. CDR3 coding DNA: TGTGCCAGCAGCTTACTTGGTTCGGCTGAAGCTTTCTTT. The encoded protein is CASSLLGSAEAFF.

The J gene is TRBJ1-5, the V gene TRBV19; D is uncertain. The CDR3 length is 14 residues. The V end was cut by 7 bases, the J end by 1 base, with 11 bases between. Germline values: CDR1 LNHDA, CDR2 SQIVND (reference sequence). CDR3 nucleotides: TGTGCCAGTAATCGGAGGGAGAGCAATCAGCCCCAGCATTTT. This gives the protein CASNRRESNQPQHF.

The genes are TRBV6-5 and TRBJ2-2; no clear D gene. The CDR3 sequence is 15 residues long. Per the germline V gene, CDR1 is MNHEY and CDR2 is SVGAGI. Trimming pared 5 bases from V and 1 base from J, leaving 11 bases between. CDR3 loop: CASSPRTWNTGELFF. The DNA for the CDR3 is TGTGCCAGCAGTCCCCGTACTTGGAACACCGGGGAGCTGTTTTTT.

The chain carries TRBV5-1 and TRBJ2-3; D may be TRBD2 (6 bases). This CDR3 region has 16 residues. V lost 4 bases, J lost 0 bases, and 15 bases lay in between. Germline lookup yields CDR1 SGHRS and CDR2 YFSETQ. Here the CDR3 DNA reads TGCGCCAGCAGCCATTCGGGGGAGGCTAGCACAGATACGCAGTATTTT. Amino acid sequence: CASSHSGEASTDTQYF.

The genes are TRBV2 and TRBJ2-5; D might be TRBD2 (5 bases). Looked up from germline, CDR1 is SNHLY and CDR2 is FYNNEI. The CDR3 contains 12 residues. V was pared by 10 bases and J by 7 bases, with 16 bases between. DNA of the CDR3: TGTGCCACCCAAGGGAGTGGTGGGACCCAGTACTTC. The encoded protein is CATQGSGGTQYF.

The V gene is TRBV19, the J gene TRBJ1-2; 8 bases fit TRBD1. The CDR3 contains 15 residues. Germline-derived CDR1 and CDR2 are LNHDA and SQIVND (reference sequence). V was pared by 7 bases and J by 6 bases, with 13 bases of the junction left unmatched. The CDR3: CASTIPTLQGDGYTF. In DNA, the CDR3 is TGTGCCAGTACCATACCAACCCTACAGGGGGATGGCTACACCTTC.

This chain uses TRBV28 with TRBJ2-1; 14 bases align to TRBD2. The CDR3 runs 16 residues. Germline loops: CDR1 MDHEN, CDR2 SYDVKM. The junction had 11 bases not matched to a gene; V was cut back by 8 bases and J by 8 bases. CDR3 bases: TGTGCCAGCCCTCGACTAGCGGGAGGGATCTTGGATGAGCAGTTCTTC. This codes for CASPRLAGGILDEQFF.

CDR3 sequence (DNA): TGTGCCAGCAGCCCACAGGGGGGATACTATGGCTACACCTTC. Protein product: CASSPQGGYYGYTF. The chain recombines TRBV7-2 with TRBJ1-2, with 8 bases aligning to TRBD1. The CDR3 length is 14 residues. Trimming cost V 5 bases and J 3 bases; bases outside gene matches: 5. The V gene's germline CDR1 is SGHTA and CDR2 FQGNSA.

The CDR3 nucleotides are TGTGCCAGCAGCCAATCGAAGGGGCTTTCGGGAAACACCATATATTTT. It specifies CASSQSKGLSGNTIYF. The chain uses TRBV16 and TRBJ1-3, with a weak D call TRBD1 (5 bases). The V gene lost 0 bases and the J gene lost 4 bases, with 13 bases spanning the gap. Germline V lookup: CDR1 KGHSY, CDR2 FQNENV. CDR3 length equals 16 residues.

The rearrangement links TRBV19 to TRBJ1-1; D perhaps matches TRBD1 (6 bases). The V gene's germline CDR1 is LNHDA and CDR2 SQIVND (reference sequence). V was shortened by 5 bases and J by 5 bases, with 12 bases between the two germline ends. The CDR3 length is 13 residues. The CDR3 spells CASSADRKTEAFF. CDR3 in DNA: TGTGCCAGTAGTGCAGACAGGAAGACTGAAGCTTTCTTT.

This chain uses TRBV4-1 with TRBJ2-7; 7 bases match TRBD1. Germline V lookup: CDR1 MGHRA, CDR2 YSYEKL. The CDR3 has 18 residues. J was trimmed by 1 base and V by 1 base; bases with no gene match: 13. The CDR3, as DNA: TGCGCCAGCAGCCAAGTGGAAAGAGGGGGCTCGTATTCCTACGAGCAGTACTTC. Amino acids: CASSQVERGGSYSYEQYF.

The chain is built from TRBV5-1 and TRBJ2-7, with 7 bases that match TRBD1. The germline gives CDR1 SGHRS, CDR2 YFSETQ. CDR3 length: 13 residues. Trimming removed 4 bases from V and 0 bases from J; junction bases left unmatched: 1. In nucleotides, the CDR3 is TGCGCCAGCAGCCCAGGGGGCTCCTACGAGCAGTACTTC. Translation gives CASSPGGSYEQYF.

The CDR3 DNA follows: TGTGCCACCAGTGACGCCTCGACAGGGGGCATCTATGGCTACACCTTC. This codes for CATSDASTGGIYGYTF. This chain connects TRBV24-1 to TRBJ1-2; 10 nucleotides align to TRBD1. J gave up 4 bases and V 4 bases, and 8 bases lay outside the gene matches. The length of the CDR3 is 16 residues. The germline V gene encodes CDR1 KGHDR and CDR2 SFDVKD.

The chain is built from TRBV6-1 and TRBJ2-3; 7 positions agree with TRBD2. The V gene's germline CDR1 is MNHNS and CDR2 SASEGT. This CDR3 has 15 amino acids. V shed 3 bases and J 2 bases; nucleotides not matched to a gene: 5. The CDR3 DNA reads TGTGCCAGCAGTGATAGTGCGGGAGACACAGATACGCAGTATTTT. Its protein is CASSDSAGDTDTQYF.

This clone came up a few times. V usage is TRBV4-2 and J usage is TRBJ1-6; 7 bases line up with TRBD1. The V gene's germline CDR1 is LGHNA and CDR2 YNFKEQ. The CDR3 is 19 amino acids. The trim removed 0 bases at V and 9 bases at J, leaving 17 bases unmatched. The CDR3 DNA is TGTGCCAGCAGCCAAGATATAGCACCTACACAGTCAGGGGGTTCACCCCTCCACTTT. Its protein product is CASSQDIAPTQSGGSPLHF.

This clone was counted a single time. J is TRBJ1-2 and V is TRBV18, with D maybe TRBD1 (6 bases). CDR1 KGHSH and CDR2 LQKENI come from the germline V gene. Trimming removed 3 bases at V and 8 bases at J, with 13 bases between. The CDR3 has 13 amino acids. In nucleotides, the CDR3 is TGTGCCAGCTCACCTGAGACAGGAGGAGGCTACACCTTC. Residues: CASSPETGGGYTF.

This clone has a single count. The CDR3 DNA reads as TGTGCCAGCAGGGACCGGGACAGGGCTAAACCCCTCCACTTT. Amino acids: CASRDRDRAKPLHF. This sequence joins TRBV27 and TRBJ1-6; 9 nucleotides line up with TRBD1. Germline V gene lookup returns CDR1 MNHEY and CDR2 SMNVEV (reference sequence). The CDR3 runs 14 residues. V lost 6 bases to trimming and J lost 12 bases; unmatched junction nucleotides: 9.

This clone has a handful of counts. This chain uses TRBV29-1 with TRBJ1-1, with 8 bases that match TRBD1. Germline V gives CDR1 SQVTM, CDR2 ANQGSEA. V was pared by 6 bases and J by 2 bases, with 5 bases of the junction left unmatched. The CDR3 sequence is 13 residues long. The CDR3 DNA sequence: TGCAGCGTGGACAGGGTCGGTAACACTGAAGCTTTCTTT. Translating gives CSVDRVGNTEAFF.

This clone occurred a few times. The gene calls are TRBV9 and TRBJ1-2; possible D gene TRBD1, 5 bases. In germline, CDR1 is SGDLS, CDR2 YYNGEE. This CDR3 has 13 amino acids. The V and J ends lost 3 bases and 5 bases respectively, with 11 bases between them. The CDR3 region has the DNA TGTGCCAGCAGCGCCGGGGGTCTGTATGGCTACACCTTC. It is translated as CASSAGGLYGYTF.